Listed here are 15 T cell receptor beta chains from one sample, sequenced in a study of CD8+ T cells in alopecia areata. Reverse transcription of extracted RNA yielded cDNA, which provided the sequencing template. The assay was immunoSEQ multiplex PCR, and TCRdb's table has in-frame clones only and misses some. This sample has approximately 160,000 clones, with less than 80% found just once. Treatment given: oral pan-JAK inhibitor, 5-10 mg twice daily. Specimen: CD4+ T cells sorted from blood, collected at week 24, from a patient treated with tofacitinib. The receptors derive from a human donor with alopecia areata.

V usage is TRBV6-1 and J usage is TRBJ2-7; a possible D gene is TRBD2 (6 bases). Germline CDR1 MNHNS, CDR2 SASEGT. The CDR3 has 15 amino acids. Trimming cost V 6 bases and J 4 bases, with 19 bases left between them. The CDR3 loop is CASRNSPGDPYEQYF. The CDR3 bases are TGTGCCAGCAGGAACTCACCGGGAGACCCATACGAGCAGTACTTC.

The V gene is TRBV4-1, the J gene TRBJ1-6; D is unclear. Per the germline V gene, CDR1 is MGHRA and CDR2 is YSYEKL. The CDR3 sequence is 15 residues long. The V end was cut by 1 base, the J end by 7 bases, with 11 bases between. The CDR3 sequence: CASSQVGPRNSPLHF. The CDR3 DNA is TGCGCCAGCAGCCAAGTCGGACCGCGGAATTCACCCCTCCACTTT.

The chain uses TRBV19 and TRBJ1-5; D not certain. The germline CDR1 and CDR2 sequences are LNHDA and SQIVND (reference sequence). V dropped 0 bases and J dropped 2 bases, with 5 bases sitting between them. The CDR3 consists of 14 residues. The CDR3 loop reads CASSIDRRNQPQHF. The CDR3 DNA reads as TGTGCCAGTAGTATAGACCGTCGCAATCAGCCCCAGCATTTT.

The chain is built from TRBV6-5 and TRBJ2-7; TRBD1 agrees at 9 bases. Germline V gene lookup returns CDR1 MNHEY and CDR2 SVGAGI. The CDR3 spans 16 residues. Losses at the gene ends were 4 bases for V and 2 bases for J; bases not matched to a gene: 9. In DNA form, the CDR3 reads TGTGCCAGCAGTTTGCGACCGGGACAGGGAACCTACGAGCAGTACTTC. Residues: CASSLRPGQGTYEQYF.

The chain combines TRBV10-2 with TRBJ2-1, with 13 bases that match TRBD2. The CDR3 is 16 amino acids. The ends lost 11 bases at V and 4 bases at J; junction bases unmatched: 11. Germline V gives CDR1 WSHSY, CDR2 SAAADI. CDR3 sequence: CAVGTSGVPGYNEQFF. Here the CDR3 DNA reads TGCGCCGTCGGGACTAGCGGGGTGCCCGGTTACAATGAGCAGTTCTTC.

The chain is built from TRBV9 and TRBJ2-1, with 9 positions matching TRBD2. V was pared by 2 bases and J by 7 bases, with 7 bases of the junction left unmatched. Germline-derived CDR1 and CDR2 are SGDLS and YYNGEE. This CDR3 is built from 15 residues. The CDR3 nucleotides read TGTGCCAGCAGCGTTAGCGGGGGCCGGGGGAATGAGCAGTTCTTC. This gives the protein CASSVSGGRGNEQFF.

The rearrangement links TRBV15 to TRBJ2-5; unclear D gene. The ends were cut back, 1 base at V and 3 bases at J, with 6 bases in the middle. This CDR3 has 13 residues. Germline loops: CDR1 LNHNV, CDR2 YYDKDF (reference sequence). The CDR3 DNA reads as TGTGCCACCAGCAGAGTCCCCAAAGAGACCCAGTACTTC. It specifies CATSRVPKETQYF.

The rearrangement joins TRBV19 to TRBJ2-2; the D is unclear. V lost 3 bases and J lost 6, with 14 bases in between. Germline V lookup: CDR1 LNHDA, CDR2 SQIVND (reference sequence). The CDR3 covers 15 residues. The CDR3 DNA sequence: TGTGCCAGTAGTATGAGAAGGGCGCGGTCCGGGGAGCTGTTTTTT. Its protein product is CASSMRRARSGELFF.

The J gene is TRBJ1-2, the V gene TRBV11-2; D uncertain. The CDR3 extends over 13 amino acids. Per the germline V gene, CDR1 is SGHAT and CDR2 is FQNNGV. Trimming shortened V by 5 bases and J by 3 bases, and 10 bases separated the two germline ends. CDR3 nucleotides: TGTGCCAGCAGCATCGGGGATTACTATGGCTACACCTTC. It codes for CASSIGDYYGYTF.

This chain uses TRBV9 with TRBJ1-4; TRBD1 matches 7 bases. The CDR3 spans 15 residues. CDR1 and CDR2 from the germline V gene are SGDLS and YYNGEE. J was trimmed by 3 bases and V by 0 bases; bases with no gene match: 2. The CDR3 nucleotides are TGTGCCAGCAGCGTAGCGGGGACAGCTAATGAAAAACTGTTTTTT. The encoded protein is CASSVAGTANEKLFF. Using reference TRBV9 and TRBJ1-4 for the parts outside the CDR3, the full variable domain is DSGVTQTPKHLITATGQRVTLRCSPRSGDLSVYWYQQSLDQGLQFLIQYYNGEERAKGNILERFSAQQFPDLHSELNLSSLELGDSALYFCASSVAGTANEKLFFGSGTQLSVL.

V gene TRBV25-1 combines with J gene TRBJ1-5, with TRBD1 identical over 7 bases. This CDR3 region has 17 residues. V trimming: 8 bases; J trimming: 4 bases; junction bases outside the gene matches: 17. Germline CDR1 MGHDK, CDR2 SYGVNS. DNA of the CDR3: TGTGCCAGCCCTGACAGGGAGGAAGGGTGGTGGAATCAGCCCCAGCATTTT. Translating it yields CASPDREEGWWNQPQHF. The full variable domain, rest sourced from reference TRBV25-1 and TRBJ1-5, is EADIYQTPRYLVIGTGKKITLECSQTMGHDKMYWYQQDPGMELHLIHYSYGVNSTEKGDLSSESTVSRIRTEHFPLTLESARPSHTSQYLCASPDREEGWWNQPQHFGDGTRLSIL.

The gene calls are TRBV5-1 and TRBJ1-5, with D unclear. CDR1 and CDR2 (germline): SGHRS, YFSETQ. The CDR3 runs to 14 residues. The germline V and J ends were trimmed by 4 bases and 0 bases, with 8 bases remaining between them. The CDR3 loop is CASSRRHSNQPQHF. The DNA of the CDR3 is TGCGCCAGCAGCCGGCGGCATAGCAATCAGCCCCAGCATTTT.

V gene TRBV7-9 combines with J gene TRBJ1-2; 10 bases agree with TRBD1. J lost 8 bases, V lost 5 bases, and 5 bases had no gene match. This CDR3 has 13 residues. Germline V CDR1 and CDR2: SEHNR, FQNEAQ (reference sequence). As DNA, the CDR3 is TGTGCCAGCAGCGACGACAGGGGGCAAGGCTACACCTTC. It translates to CASSDDRGQGYTF. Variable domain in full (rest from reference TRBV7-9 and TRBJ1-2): DTGVSQNPRHKITKRGQNVTFRCDPISEHNRLYWYRQTLGQGPEFLTYFQNEAQLEKSRLLSDRFSAERPKGSFSTLEIQRTEQGDSAMYLCASSDDRGQGYTFGSGTRLTVV.

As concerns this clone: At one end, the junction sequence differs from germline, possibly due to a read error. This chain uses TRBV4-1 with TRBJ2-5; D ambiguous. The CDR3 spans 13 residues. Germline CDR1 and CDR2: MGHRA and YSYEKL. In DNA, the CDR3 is TGCGCCAGCAGCCAAGTCGACCAGGAGACCCAGTACTTC. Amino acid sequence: CASSQVDQETQYF.

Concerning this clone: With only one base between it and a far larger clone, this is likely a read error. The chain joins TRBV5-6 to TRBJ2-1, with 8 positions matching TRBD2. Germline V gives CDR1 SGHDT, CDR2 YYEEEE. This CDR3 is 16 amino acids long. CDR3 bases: TGTGCCAGCAGCCCAATAGGCGGGGGGATTGACAATGGGCAGTTCTTC. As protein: CASSPIGGGIDNGQFF. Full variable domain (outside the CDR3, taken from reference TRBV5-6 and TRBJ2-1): DAGVTQSPTHLIKTRGQQVTLRCSPKSGHDTVSWYQQALGQGPQFIFQYYEEEERQRGNFPDRFSGHQFPNYSSELNVNALLLGDSALYLCASSPIGGGIDNGQFFGPGTRLTVL.